This T cell receptor beta chain comes out of a study of blood T cell repertoires in COVID-19. Sequencing used immunoSEQ multiplex PCR; TCRdb keeps in-frame clones, though not all of them. Of 270,000 or so clones detected, approximately 91% appear once; the ten largest clones hold about 2%. The germline V gene has CDR1 MDHEN and CDR2 SYDVKM. The V gene lost 7 bases and the J gene lost 6 bases, with 16 bases spanning the gap. This CDR3 is built from 15 residues. This clonotype originated in a woman aged 40 to 50 with acute COVID-19. The V and J genes are TRBV28 and TRBJ1-6; D is undetermined. The sample comprised PBMCs or T cells enriched from blood (not recorded which). The CDR3 DNA reads TGTGCCAGCACGATCCAGCGAAACCTTAATTCACCCCTCCACTTT. It encodes CASTIQRNLNSPLHF.